The 14 T cell receptor beta chains listed next were all sequenced from one sample in a study of T-cell reconstitution after alpha-beta-depleted transplantation in children. Unique molecular identifiers were built into the TCRbeta library. TCRdb called the PCR reads again in MiXCR, with one record for every CDR3 protein. Of about 360,000 distinct CDR3 sequences in the sample, roughly 14% were seen once. The specimen comprised PBMCs, sampled from the stem cell graft. The receptors originated from a human donor who donated a stem cell graft to a child with Fanconi anemia.

The chain carries TRBV29-1 and TRBJ2-2; 8 positions agree with TRBD1. Germline-derived CDR1 and CDR2 are SQVTM and ANQGSEA. The ends lost 8 bases at V and 4 bases at J; junction bases unmatched: 6. The CDR3 covers 13 residues. CDR3 sequence: CSIQGAPTGELFF. The DNA of the CDR3 is TGCAGCATTCAGGGGGCACCCACCGGGGAGCTGTTTTTT.

This clonotype was detected a few times. This chain connects TRBV11-2 to TRBJ1-3, with TRBD1 identical over 7 bases. Germline V CDR1 and CDR2: SGHAT, FQNNGV. The CDR3 sequence is 14 residues long. V dropped 5 bases and J dropped 6; count of bases not matched to a gene: 7. CDR3 sequence: CASSLFQGENTIYF. The CDR3 bases are TGTGCCAGCAGCCTGTTTCAGGGGGAAAACACCATATATTTT.

V and J are TRBV10-3 and TRBJ1-1; 7 nucleotides line up with TRBD1. V was pared by 6 bases and J by 1 base, with 17 bases of the junction left unmatched. Per germline, CDR1 ENHRY and CDR2 SYGVKD. The CDR3 is made up of 18 amino acids. CDR3 bases: TGTGCCATCAGCATATCGAGGGGGGCCAGGGGGGCGAACACTGAAGCTTTCTTT. Amino acids: CAISISRGARGANTEAFF.

This sequence joins TRBV18 and TRBJ1-1; 9 positions agree with TRBD1. J gave up 5 bases and V 5 bases, and 15 bases lay outside the gene matches. Germline V gene data show CDR1 as KGHSH and CDR2 as LQKENI. The CDR3 consists of 17 residues. The CDR3 DNA reads TGTGCCAGCTCAGGGACAGGGTTTTCTCCCACCGCGACTGAAGCTTTCTTT. Protein: CASSGTGFSPTATEAFF.

At least ten counts were recorded for this clonotype. This chain links TRBV6-1 with TRBJ1-2, with 7 bases identical to TRBD1. The germline CDR1 and CDR2 sequences are MNHNS and SASEGT. The CDR3 contains 14 residues. J gave up 8 bases and V 8 bases, and 14 bases lay outside the gene matches. CDR3: CASGGRGHRKGYTF. The CDR3 DNA is TGTGCCAGCGGAGGGAGGGGGCACAGAAAAGGCTACACCTTC.

Concerning this clonotype itself: This may be a read error, as it is one base from a much larger clone. CDR3: CASTSAGGSSYNEQFF. The CDR3 DNA reads TGTGCCAGCACCTCCGCAGGGGGGAGCTCCTACAATGAGCAGTTCTTC. The chain employs TRBV7-9 and TRBJ2-1; perhaps TRBD1 as D (7 bases). CDR1 and CDR2 (germline): SEHNR, FQNEAQ (reference sequence). CDR3 size: 16 residues. The V and J ends lost 7 bases and 0 bases respectively, with 16 bases between them.

The table lists this clonotype with many counts. The V call is TRBV29-1, the J call TRBJ2-5; the D is unclear. The CDR3 totals 11 residues. CDR1 is SQVTM and CDR2 is ANQGSEA in the germline V gene. Trimming stripped 0 bases from V and 7 bases from J, with 6 bases between. Here the CDR3 DNA reads TGCAGCGTTGAAGATCCGGGGACCCAGTACTTC. Amino acids: CSVEDPGTQYF.

The sample holds a few counts of this clonotype. The chain has TRBV27 and TRBJ2-1; D might be TRBD1 or TRBD2, each matching 6 bases. The germline CDR1 and CDR2 sequences are MNHEY and SMNVEV (reference sequence). The CDR3 has 14 amino acids. Trimming pared 8 bases from V and 7 bases from J, leaving 18 bases between. CDR3 nucleotides: TGTGCCAGCGCACGGAGGGGGTCTGGAAATGAGCAGTTCTTC. This sequence encodes CASARRGSGNEQFF.

In this sample, this clonotype turned up a few times. The J gene is TRBJ1-6, the V gene TRBV12-3 or TRBV12-4; D uncertain. The CDR3 has 13 residues. With 1 base removed from V and 8 bases from J, the gap between germline ends came to 6 bases. CDR3 region: CASSLDSYSPLHF. The CDR3 DNA reads as TGTGCCAGCAGTTTAGACAGCTATTCACCCCTCCACTTT.

This clonotype was observed at least ten times. The gene calls are TRBV28 and TRBJ2-3, with D possibly matching TRBD2 (5 bases). V lost 7 bases to trimming and J lost 0 bases, with 5 bases between them. The length of the CDR3 is 12 residues. Per germline, CDR1 MDHEN and CDR2 SYDVKM. The CDR3 spells CASTGSTDTQYF. The CDR3 nucleotides are TGTGCCAGCACGGGAAGCACAGATACGCAGTATTTT.

In its sample, this clonotype was seen a few times. The chain recombines TRBV20-1 with TRBJ1-1; 8 nucleotides line up with TRBD1. The V segment lost 6 bases and the J segment 4 bases; nucleotides outside the gene matches: 4. Germline V gives CDR1 DFQATT, CDR2 SNEGSKA (reference sequence). The length of the CDR3 is 12 residues. CDR3 sequence (DNA): TGCAGTGCCTTCGGACAGGGCACTGAAGCTTTCTTT. Translated: CSAFGQGTEAFF.

This clonotype occurred a few times. The chain joins TRBV14 to TRBJ1-2; 9 bases fit TRBD1. Germline trimming cut 1 base from V and 9 bases from J; bases unmatched to any gene: 6. This CDR3 has 14 residues. In germline, CDR1 is SGHDN, CDR2 FVKESK. The CDR3 coding sequence is TGTGCCAGCAGCCAAGTTACAGGGGGCATCAGCTACACCTTC. Translation: CASSQVTGGISYTF. The full variable domain, its missing parts supplied by reference TRBV14 and TRBJ1-2, is EAGVTQFPSHSVIEKGQTVTLRCDPISGHDNLYWYRRVMGKEIKFLLHFVKESKQDESGMPNNRFLAERTGGTYSTLKVQPAELEDSGVYFCASSQVTGGISYTFGSGTRLTVV.

The chain combines TRBV5-1 with TRBJ1-4; the D is unclear. CDR3 length: 13 amino acids. Germline V gene sequence: CDR1 SGHRS, CDR2 YFSETQ. The ends were cut back, 4 bases at V and 8 bases at J, with 12 bases in the middle. CDR3 amino acids: CASSGEDREKLFF. CDR3 in DNA: TGCGCCAGCAGCGGCGAGGACCGGGAAAAACTGTTTTTT.

This clonotype turned up a few times. CDR3 loop: CASSSRPNIQYF. The DNA for the CDR3 is TGTGCCAGCAGCTCCCGGCCGAACATTCAGTACTTC. The genes are TRBV12-3 or TRBV12-4 and TRBJ2-4; D remains unclear. This CDR3 spans 12 amino acids. V was cut by 6 bases and J by 7 bases, with 10 bases left in between.